Listed below are T cell receptor beta chains from one sample, sequenced in a study of T cells in tuberculosis. The table came from immunoSEQ multiplex PCR; TCRdb's copy has only in-frame clones and leaves some out. The sample yields roughly 35,000 clones, 90% to 95% seen once. Sequencing input: PBMCs. The receptors stem from a donor aged 10 to 29 with latent tuberculosis or without tuberculosis infection. Some clones in this sample may be carry-over from other donors' samples. The CDR3 runs from the conserved cysteine through the conserved F or W. Fields, in order: clone size, V gene, J gene, CDR3 protein. The size field is filled for only some rows; it gives once, few, many or a size class.

clone size: NA
V gene: TRBV19
J gene: TRBJ2-4
CDR3 protein: CASSTPPVKNIQYF

clone size: NA
V gene: TRBV9
J gene: TRBJ1-2
CDR3 protein: CASSQKNNGYTF

clone size: few
V gene: TRBV4-1
J gene: TRBJ1-5
CDR3 protein: CASSQARNNQPQHF

clone size: NA
V gene: TRBV4-1
J gene: TRBJ1-1
CDR3 protein: CASSHEAISNTEAFF

clone size: NA
V gene: TRBV7-6
J gene: TRBJ2-7
CDR3 protein: CASSATSGGLTYEQYF

clone size: NA
V gene: TRBV7-2
J gene: TRBJ2-7
CDR3 protein: CASSQRGSSYEQYF

clone size: NA
V gene: TRBV4-3
J gene: TRBJ2-2
CDR3 protein: CASSQAYLTRTGVMLDTGELFF

clone size: NA
V gene: TRBV19
J gene: TRBJ2-1
CDR3 protein: CASRLAGGYSYNEQFF

clone size: NA
V gene: TRBV6-4
J gene: TRBJ2-3
CDR3 protein: CASSEGYGGVTQYF

clone size: NA
V gene: TRBV19
J gene: TRBJ2-7
CDR3 protein: CASSTWDRGYEQYF

clone size: NA
V gene: TRBV7-2
J gene: TRBJ1-1
CDR3 protein: CASSRDRRNTEAFF

clone size: NA
V gene: TRBV10-3
J gene: TRBJ1-1
CDR3 protein: CASSPDGGNTEAFF

clone size: NA
V gene: TRBV7-2
J gene: TRBJ1-5
CDR3 protein: CASSLMGGGQPQHF

clone size: once
V gene: TRBV27
J gene: TRBJ1-6
CDR3 protein: CASRKGTGGAWESPLHF

clone size: NA
V gene: TRBV7-2
J gene: TRBJ2-1
CDR3 protein: CASSPSRDRYEQFF

clone size: NA
V gene: TRBV20-1
J gene: TRBJ2-1
CDR3 protein: CSALDYNEQFF

clone size: NA
V gene: TRBV6-6
J gene: TRBJ2-2
CDR3 protein: CASNTGQSNTGELFF

clone size: NA
V gene: TRBV7-2
J gene: TRBJ2-6
CDR3 protein: CASSLGGGSGANVLTF

clone size: NA
V gene: TRBV7-6
J gene: TRBJ2-7
CDR3 protein: CASSLVVGLLYEQYF

clone size: NA
V gene: TRBV30
J gene: TRBJ2-2
CDR3 protein: CAWSARGLKNTGELFF

clone size: NA
V gene: TRBV7-2
J gene: TRBJ1-5
CDR3 protein: CASSPLGGSNQPQHF

clone size: NA
V gene: TRBV30
J gene: TRBJ2-7
CDR3 protein: CAWGAKGRYEQYF

clone size: NA
V gene: TRBV4-2
J gene: TRBJ1-4
CDR3 protein: CASSQGDRVEEKLFF

clone size: NA
V gene: TRBV7-2
J gene: TRBJ2-7
CDR3 protein: CASSLFAYEQYF

clone size: NA
V gene: TRBV28
J gene: TRBJ2-5
CDR3 protein: CASSQGAKETQYF

clone size: NA
V gene: TRBV19
J gene: TRBJ1-5
CDR3 protein: CASSGQVFNQPQHF

clone size: NA
V gene: TRBV19
J gene: TRBJ1-1
CDR3 protein: CASSIQRDTEAFF

clone size: once
V gene: TRBV6-5
J gene: TRBJ1-1
CDR3 protein: CASSLDRQNTEAFF

clone size: once
V gene: TRBV11-2
J gene: TRBJ1-1
CDR3 protein: CASSLDRGQAFF

clone size: few
V gene: TRBV11-1
J gene: TRBJ1-5
CDR3 protein: CASSHMTGGEQPQHF

clone size: NA
V gene: TRBV4-3
J gene: TRBJ1-2
CDR3 protein: CASSLPRDRYFREYGYTF

clone size: NA
V gene: TRBV10-2
J gene: TRBJ1-1
CDR3 protein: CASVLGQGVTEAFF

clone size: NA
V gene: TRBV5-6
J gene: TRBJ1-2
CDR3 protein: CASSTTGDYYGYTF

clone size: NA
V gene: TRBV5-6
J gene: TRBJ2-3
CDR3 protein: CASSLYPHKITDTQYF

clone size: NA
V gene: TRBV7-2
J gene: TRBJ1-1
CDR3 protein: CASSLEAGMNTEAFF

clone size: few
V gene: TRBV29-1
J gene: TRBJ1-5
CDR3 protein: CSVGWGGQPQHF

clone size: NA
V gene: TRBV19
J gene: TRBJ1-2
CDR3 protein: CASSGTHSKNYGYTF

clone size: NA
V gene: TRBV9
J gene: TRBJ1-2
CDR3 protein: CASRGGIPDRGISDYGYTF

clone size: once
V gene: TRBV5-1
J gene: TRBJ2-7
CDR3 protein: CASSLPEPYEQYF

clone size: NA
V gene: TRBV5-1
J gene: TRBJ1-6
CDR3 protein: CASSSGQGTSPLHF

clone size: NA
V gene: TRBV4-3
J gene: TRBJ2-7
CDR3 protein: CASSQVAGQGGHEQYF

clone size: NA
V gene: TRBV14
J gene: TRBJ2-3
CDR3 protein: CASSLYNRGTQYF

clone size: NA
V gene: TRBV29-1
J gene: TRBJ2-1
CDR3 protein: CSVEAGTGTNEQFF

clone size: NA
V gene: TRBV6-5
J gene: TRBJ2-3
CDR3 protein: CASSYSGGTEQDTQYF

clone size: NA
V gene: TRBV19
J gene: TRBJ2-6
CDR3 protein: CASTEDNVLTF